Below, 8 T cell receptor beta chains from the same sample are listed, as sequenced in a study of T cells in Graves' hyperthyroidism and ophthalmopathy. The CDR3 regions of TCR beta were amplified from RNA transcripts. HTBI primers were the set used in a first-round RT-PCR of the TCR CDR3. MiXCR, applied by TCRdb to the multiplex PCR reads, yields one record per CDR3 protein. The repertoire holds 700,000 to 850,000 distinct CDR3 sequences, approximately 36% seen once, with roughly 31% in the top ten. Specimen: blood. Receptors originate from a woman in her thirties or forties with Graves' hyperthyroidism.

Only a few counts were recorded for this clonotype. This chain links TRBV6-5 with TRBJ1-5; perhaps TRBD1 as D (6 bases). There are 15 residues in the CDR3. V lost 6 bases to trimming and J lost 7 bases, with 19 bases between them. The germline V gene encodes CDR1 MNHEY and CDR2 SVGAGI. CDR3 in amino acids: CASSNGRGQWQPQHF. CDR3 coding DNA: TGTGCCAGCAGCAACGGCAGGGGCCAGTGGCAGCCCCAGCATTTT.

The genes are TRBV7-2 and TRBJ1-5, with TRBD1 matching over 11 bases. The V gene end was trimmed by 4 bases and the J gene end by 14 bases; junction bases not matched to a gene: 10. Germline-derived CDR1 and CDR2 are SGHTA and FQGNSA. The CDR3 length is 14 residues. The CDR3 DNA follows: TGTGCCAGCAGCTCCGGACAGGGGGCAACCCACGAGCATTTT. It codes for CASSSGQGATHEHF.

Turning to this clonotype: A much larger clone differs from this one at a single base, so this may be a read error. No conserved phenylalanine or tryptophan is present at the end of the CDR3, so a read error is the likely explanation. The DNA is omitted, as the CDR3 cannot be located on it reliably, and the CDR3 follows TCRdb's listing. V usage is TRBV12-3 or TRBV12-4 and J usage is TRBJ1-3. The CDR3 has 8 residues if both end residues are counted. This CDR3 reads CASSFGNI.

This clonotype has more than one count but fewer than ten. The J gene is TRBJ1-5, the V gene TRBV19, with TRBD1 matching 8 bases. The CDR3 contains 15 residues. Germline V gives CDR1 LNHDA, CDR2 SQIVND (reference sequence). The junction had 5 bases not matched to a gene; V was cut back by 7 bases and J by 0 bases. The CDR3 region has the DNA TGTGCCAGTATTGTGACAGGGGCTAGCAATCAGCCCCAGCATTTT. It encodes CASIVTGASNQPQHF.

This clonotype has more than one count but fewer than ten. This chain joins TRBV5-5 and TRBJ1-2; the D is unclear. V was pared by 3 bases and J by 3 bases, with 9 bases between. CDR1 and CDR2 (germline): SGHKS, YYEKEE (reference sequence). The CDR3 consists of 13 residues. The CDR3 region is CASSWVGDYGYTF. The CDR3 DNA is TGTGCCAGCAGCTGGGTTGGGGACTATGGCTACACCTTC. Combining the CDR3 with reference TRBV5-5 and TRBJ1-2 gives the whole variable domain DAGVTQSPTHLIKTRGQQVTLRCSPISGHKSVSWYQQVLGQGPQFIFQYYEKEERGRGNFPDRFSARQFPNYSSELNVNALLLGDSALYLCASSWVGDYGYTFGSGTRLTVV.

This chain connects TRBV6-1 to TRBJ2-5; 7 nucleotides line up with TRBD1. The V gene's germline CDR1 is MNHNS and CDR2 SASEGT. CDR3 size: 15 residues. V shed 5 bases, J shed 3 bases, and the junction held 9 bases outside the gene matches. CDR3 DNA: TGTGCCAGCAGTCGACAGGGCGGTGGCAAAGAGACCCAGTACTTC. Translating it yields CASSRQGGGKETQYF.

V usage is TRBV6-4 and J usage is TRBJ1-5; TRBD1 is a possible D gene (5 bases). CDR3 length: 16 residues. Trimming took 5 bases from V and 4 from J, leaving 18 bases between them. Germline CDR1 reads MRHNA; CDR2 reads SNTAGT. The CDR3 loop is CASSPRGGDGNQPQHF. In DNA form, the CDR3 reads TGTGCCAGCAGTCCTCGAGGAGGGGACGGGAATCAGCCCCAGCATTTT.

Of note for this clonotype: This may come from a read error, since a much larger clone is one base off. J is TRBJ1-5 and V is TRBV4-1; D not certain. Germline CDR1 MGHRA, CDR2 YSYEKL. This CDR3 has 13 residues. The ends were cut back, 4 bases at V and 7 bases at J, with 11 bases in the middle. The CDR3: CASSRGWGQPQHF. CDR3 bases: TGCGCCAGCAGCCGAGGTTGGGGACAGCCCCAGCATTTT.